A selection of T cell receptor beta chains follows, all from one sample in a study of blood T cell repertoires in COVID-19. The table came from immunoSEQ multiplex PCR; TCRdb's copy has only in-frame clones and leaves some out. The sample includes around 300,000 clones, about 88% of them seen just once. Sequenced input: peripheral blood. The receptors here all came from a woman between 70 and 85 years old with COVID-19, enrolled during active disease. Each CDR3 is given with its conserved first and last residue. Each record gives: J gene, clone size, D gene, V gene, CDR3 protein, CDR3 DNA. D genes are given only for firm matches. Size tells how often a clone was seen (once, few, many) or the class of an expanded clone, and some rows leave it out.

J gene: TRBJ2-5
clone size: NA
D gene: NA
V gene: TRBV7-2
CDR3 protein: CASSVPRDQETQYF
CDR3 DNA: TGTGCCAGCAGCGTCCCTCGGGATCAAGAGACCCAGTACTTC

J gene: TRBJ1-5
clone size: few
D gene: NA
V gene: TRBV21-1
CDR3 protein: CASSKGARRGRPFQPQHF
CDR3 DNA: TGTGCCAGCAGCAAAGGGGCCCGCAGGGGGCGTCCGTTTCAGCCCCAGCATTTT

J gene: TRBJ2-7
clone size: NA
D gene: TRBD1
V gene: TRBV7-9
CDR3 protein: CASSLEGRGQGDYEQYF
CDR3 DNA: TGTGCCAGCAGCTTAGAAGGTAGGGGGCAGGGGGACTACGAGCAGTACTTC

J gene: TRBJ1-1
clone size: NA
D gene: TRBD1
V gene: TRBV12-3/TRBV12-4
CDR3 protein: CASSQTGRAFF
CDR3 DNA: TGTGCCAGCAGCCAGACAGGGCGCGCTTTCTTT

J gene: TRBJ2-5
clone size: NA
D gene: TRBD1
V gene: TRBV30
CDR3 protein: CAWEQGLGTQYF
CDR3 DNA: TGTGCCTGGGAACAGGGGCTCGGGACCCAGTACTTC

J gene: TRBJ1-2
clone size: NA
D gene: NA
V gene: TRBV6-5
CDR3 protein: CASSVSGGLSLGYTF
CDR3 DNA: TGTGCCAGCAGCGTATCGGGGGGGCTGTCCTTAGGCTACACCTTC

J gene: TRBJ2-3
clone size: NA
D gene: NA
V gene: TRBV7-9
CDR3 protein: CASSFLQASTDTQYF
CDR3 DNA: TGTGCCAGCAGCTTCCTACAGGCTAGCACAGATACGCAGTATTTT

J gene: TRBJ2-2
clone size: few
D gene: TRBD1
V gene: TRBV19
CDR3 protein: CASSIQGQGAGELFF
CDR3 DNA: TGTGCCAGTAGTATACAAGGACAGGGGGCCGGGGAGCTGTTTTTT

J gene: TRBJ1-1
clone size: NA
D gene: NA
V gene: TRBV29-1
CDR3 protein: CSTRLHWEAFF
CDR3 DNA: TGCAGCACTCGTCTCCATTGGGAAGCTTTCTTT

J gene: TRBJ1-1
clone size: NA
D gene: NA
V gene: TRBV6-1
CDR3 protein: CASSDSGGNTEAFF
CDR3 DNA: TGTGCCAGCAGTGATAGCGGCGGGAACACTGAAGCTTTCTTT

J gene: TRBJ2-6
clone size: NA
D gene: NA
V gene: TRBV5-1
CDR3 protein: CASSLVGLSGANVLTF
CDR3 DNA: TGCGCCAGCAGCTTGGTAGGACTATCTGGGGCCAACGTCCTGACTTTC

J gene: TRBJ2-3
clone size: NA
D gene: NA
V gene: TRBV4-1
CDR3 protein: CASSPGGGRDTQYF
CDR3 DNA: TGCGCCAGCAGCCCTGGGGGGGGCAGAGATACGCAGTATTTT

J gene: TRBJ2-1
clone size: NA
D gene: NA
V gene: TRBV18
CDR3 protein: CASSPIMSGGAHEQFF
CDR3 DNA: TGTGCCAGCTCACCAATCATGAGCGGCGGTGCACATGAGCAGTTCTTC

J gene: TRBJ1-6
clone size: NA
D gene: NA
V gene: TRBV6-5
CDR3 protein: CASSYSWGGDNSPLHF
CDR3 DNA: TGTGCCAGCAGTTACTCTTGGGGCGGTGATAATTCACCCCTCCACTTT

J gene: TRBJ2-5
clone size: NA
D gene: TRBD2
V gene: TRBV4-2
CDR3 protein: CASSPEPTSGGQETQYF
CDR3 DNA: TGTGCCAGCAGCCCCGAGCCGACTAGCGGGGGCCAAGAGACCCAGTACTTC

J gene: TRBJ1-1
clone size: NA
D gene: TRBD1
V gene: TRBV25-1
CDR3 protein: CASSDQGVGTEAFF
CDR3 DNA: TGTGCCAGCAGTGATCAGGGGGTAGGCACTGAAGCTTTCTTT

J gene: TRBJ1-2
clone size: NA
D gene: TRBD1
V gene: TRBV7-2
CDR3 protein: CASSLPGGYGYTF
CDR3 DNA: TGTGCCAGCAGCTTACCAGGGGGCTATGGCTACACCTTC

J gene: TRBJ2-5
clone size: NA
D gene: TRBD1
V gene: TRBV29-1
CDR3 protein: CSVTGQGLETQYF
CDR3 DNA: TGCAGCGTCACGGGACAGGGATTAGAGACCCAGTACTTC

J gene: TRBJ2-3
clone size: NA
D gene: NA
V gene: TRBV4-1
CDR3 protein: CASSQEWGAQYF
CDR3 DNA: TGCGCCAGCAGCCAAGAATGGGGGGCGCAGTATTTT

J gene: TRBJ2-5
clone size: NA
D gene: TRBD2
V gene: TRBV5-1
CDR3 protein: CASSPSGGTKKTQYF
CDR3 DNA: TGCGCCAGCAGTCCTTCCGGGGGGACCAAGAAGACCCAGTACTTC

J gene: TRBJ2-1
clone size: once
D gene: TRBD1
V gene: TRBV19
CDR3 protein: CASSPRTGDEQFF
CDR3 DNA: TGTGCCAGTAGTCCCCGGACAGGCGATGAGCAGTTCTTC

J gene: TRBJ2-5
clone size: NA
D gene: NA
V gene: TRBV30
CDR3 protein: CAWRINQETQYF
CDR3 DNA: TGTGCCTGGAGAATAAATCAAGAGACCCAGTACTTC

J gene: TRBJ2-7
clone size: NA
D gene: NA
V gene: TRBV27
CDR3 protein: CASRSKTLGAEQYF
CDR3 DNA: TGTGCCAGCAGATCCAAAACCCTAGGGGCCGAGCAGTACTTC

J gene: TRBJ2-1
clone size: NA
D gene: NA
V gene: TRBV5-6
CDR3 protein: CASSLYAVEQFF
CDR3 DNA: TGTGCCAGCAGCTTGTATGCGGTGGAGCAGTTCTTC

J gene: TRBJ1-4
clone size: NA
D gene: NA
V gene: TRBV5-8
CDR3 protein: CASSLLQGSNEKLFF
CDR3 DNA: TGTGCCAGCAGCTTGTTGCAGGGGTCTAATGAAAAACTGTTTTTT

J gene: TRBJ2-2
clone size: NA
D gene: TRBD2
V gene: TRBV5-6
CDR3 protein: CASSRTSGAGELFF
CDR3 DNA: TGTGCCAGCAGCCGGACTAGCGGGGCCGGGGAGCTGTTTTTT

J gene: TRBJ1-2
clone size: few
D gene: TRBD1
V gene: TRBV7-2
CDR3 protein: CASSSGQPGDYGYTF
CDR3 DNA: TGTGCCAGCAGCTCGGGACAGCCGGGAGACTATGGCTACACCTTC

J gene: TRBJ2-5
clone size: NA
D gene: TRBD1
V gene: TRBV11-3
CDR3 protein: CASSPGTGQETQYF
CDR3 DNA: TGTGCCAGCAGCCCGGGGACAGGCCAAGAGACCCAGTACTTC

J gene: TRBJ2-7
clone size: NA
D gene: NA
V gene: TRBV29-1
CDR3 protein: CSVDRAGEQYF
CDR3 DNA: TGCAGCGTTGACAGGGCGGGGGAGCAGTACTTC

J gene: TRBJ1-2
clone size: NA
D gene: NA
V gene: TRBV27
CDR3 protein: CASKPPGTPSYGYTF
CDR3 DNA: TGTGCCAGCAAGCCCCCCGGGACACCCAGCTATGGCTACACCTTC

J gene: TRBJ1-1
clone size: NA
D gene: NA
V gene: TRBV12-5
CDR3 protein: CASGPPGYTEAFF
CDR3 DNA: TGTGCTAGTGGTCCGCCAGGGTACACTGAAGCTTTCTTT

J gene: TRBJ1-2
clone size: NA
D gene: TRBD1
V gene: TRBV19
CDR3 protein: CASSTGTGGYYGYTF
CDR3 DNA: TGTGCCAGTAGTACCGGGACAGGTGGATACTATGGCTACACCTTC

J gene: TRBJ2-7
clone size: NA
D gene: NA
V gene: TRBV5-1
CDR3 protein: CASSLSGEQYF
CDR3 DNA: TGCGCCAGCAGCTTGAGCGGCGAGCAGTACTTC

J gene: TRBJ2-6
clone size: NA
D gene: NA
V gene: TRBV12-3/TRBV12-4
CDR3 protein: CASSDLGEDVLTF
CDR3 DNA: TGTGCCAGCAGTGATCTGGGGGAGGACGTCCTGACTTTC

J gene: TRBJ2-7
clone size: NA
D gene: NA
V gene: TRBV10-3
CDR3 protein: CAISGTAGEQYF
CDR3 DNA: TGTGCCATCAGTGGAACTGCCGGGGAGCAGTACTTC

J gene: TRBJ2-3
clone size: NA
D gene: TRBD2
V gene: TRBV29-1
CDR3 protein: CSGLAGTQYF
CDR3 DNA: TGCAGCGGCCTAGCGGGGACGCAGTATTTT

J gene: TRBJ2-3
clone size: NA
D gene: NA
V gene: TRBV5-1
CDR3 protein: CASSLAGGADTQYF
CDR3 DNA: TGCGCCAGCAGCTTGGCCGGCGGGGCAGATACGCAGTATTTT

J gene: TRBJ2-7
clone size: few
D gene: TRBD2
V gene: TRBV27
CDR3 protein: CASSFLAGGSYEQYF
CDR3 DNA: TGTGCCAGCAGTTTTCTAGCGGGCGGATCCTACGAGCAGTACTTC

J gene: TRBJ2-7
clone size: NA
D gene: TRBD1
V gene: TRBV25-1
CDR3 protein: CASLGQVDSYEQYF
CDR3 DNA: TGTGCCAGCCTTGGACAGGTTGACTCCTACGAGCAGTACTTC

J gene: TRBJ2-4
clone size: NA
D gene: NA
V gene: TRBV5-1
CDR3 protein: CASSPNSTLAKNIQYF
CDR3 DNA: TGCGCCAGCAGCCCCAACAGCACACTAGCCAAAAACATTCAGTACTTC

J gene: TRBJ1-2
clone size: NA
D gene: NA
V gene: TRBV7-2
CDR3 protein: CASSLPGGVYGYTF
CDR3 DNA: TGTGCCAGCAGCTTACCCGGCGGAGTCTATGGCTACACCTTC

J gene: TRBJ2-3
clone size: NA
D gene: NA
V gene: TRBV5-1
CDR3 protein: CASSPGSPRNTQYF
CDR3 DNA: TGCGCCAGCAGCCCGGGGTCTCCTCGTAATACGCAGTATTTT

J gene: TRBJ1-5
clone size: NA
D gene: NA
V gene: TRBV27
CDR3 protein: CASSLGGSYQPQHF
CDR3 DNA: TGTGCCAGCAGTTTAGGGGGGTCGTATCAGCCCCAGCATTTT

J gene: TRBJ1-1
clone size: once
D gene: NA
V gene: TRBV11-2
CDR3 protein: CASSSENMNTEAFF
CDR3 DNA: TGTGCCAGCAGCTCGGAGAATATGAACACTGAAGCTTTCTTT

J gene: TRBJ2-5
clone size: NA
D gene: TRBD2
V gene: TRBV2
CDR3 protein: CASRRLAGGQETQYF
CDR3 DNA: TGTGCCAGCAGGAGACTAGCGGGGGGCCAAGAGACCCAGTACTTC

J gene: TRBJ1-5
clone size: few
D gene: NA
V gene: TRBV12-3/TRBV12-4
CDR3 protein: CASSLRIDQPQHF
CDR3 DNA: TGTGCCAGCAGTTTACGCATAGATCAGCCCCAGCATTTT

J gene: TRBJ1-1
clone size: NA
D gene: NA
V gene: TRBV29-1
CDR3 protein: CSVSAGDVTEAFF
CDR3 DNA: TGCAGCGTTTCAGCGGGAGACGTTACTGAAGCTTTCTTT

J gene: TRBJ1-2
clone size: NA
D gene: TRBD1
V gene: TRBV7-8
CDR3 protein: CASSFLDRGLFPENGYTF
CDR3 DNA: TGTGCCAGCAGCTTCCTGGACAGGGGGCTCTTTCCGGAGAATGGCTACACCTTC

J gene: TRBJ1-6
clone size: NA
D gene: TRBD1
V gene: TRBV6-5
CDR3 protein: CASSSGQGGLDSPLHF
CDR3 DNA: TGTGCCAGCAGTTCCGGACAGGGGGGTTTGGATTCACCCCTCCACTTT

J gene: TRBJ1-5
clone size: NA
D gene: NA
V gene: TRBV5-6
CDR3 protein: CASSSLTVNQPQHF
CDR3 DNA: TGTGCCAGCAGCTCCCTGACAGTCAATCAGCCCCAGCATTTT

J gene: TRBJ2-7
clone size: NA
D gene: NA
V gene: TRBV28
CDR3 protein: CASSFPRTAPTYEQYF
CDR3 DNA: TGTGCCAGCAGTTTCCCCAGGACAGCACCTACCTACGAGCAGTACTTC

J gene: TRBJ1-1
clone size: NA
D gene: NA
V gene: TRBV29-1
CDR3 protein: CSGHRQGEAFF
CDR3 DNA: TGCAGCGGACATCGGCAGGGCGAAGCTTTCTTT